The sequence of this T cell receptor (beta chain) was determined in a study of cytomegalovirus exposure and HLA in healthy donors. Study results and caveats: TCR clusters originating in the first cohort tended to co-occur in the roughly 120 validation repertoires, according to a later analysis. Altogether, some 160 TCR beta chains were recorded as cytomegalovirus-associated.

A word on this clone: As yet, its antigen is unknown.

Assay used: immunoSEQ multiplex PCR; TCRdb lists only in-frame clones, some missing. In the table there are fewer than 65,000 clones, roughly 87% of which are singletons. CDR1 is GTSNPN, CDR2 SVGIG, per germline (reference sequence). Trimming removed 2 bases at V and 4 bases at J, with 14 bases between. CDR3 length: 14 residues. The V and J genes are TRBV30 and TRBJ1-2, with a tentative D call TRBD1 (6 bases). The sequenced sample consisted of PBMCs. The TCR sequence derives from a woman younger than 30 in good health and CMV-seronegative. The CDR3 loop is CAWSPTGPIYGYTF. The CDR3 bases are TGTGCCTGGAGTCCGACAGGTCCCATCTATGGCTACACCTTC.